The 25 T cell receptor beta chains given below trace back to one sample, sequenced in a study of HIV-infected patients and healthy controls. No cell fractionation was done, so the repertoire covers all unsorted peripheral blood T cells. Alpha and beta constant-region primers primed reverse transcription of around 0.5 ug RNA. Separate chain-specific third strand synthesis with multiplexing indices produced the alpha and beta libraries. One entry per CDR3 protein, called by TCRdb with MiXCR from the 5' RACE reads. The sample lists more than 10,000 distinct CDR3 sequences, 9.5% to 13% occurring once. Sequencing used blood. The receptors originated from an adult in good health.

This clonotype rates as medium-sized. This chain links TRBV4-2 with TRBJ1-1; 7 positions match TRBD1. This CDR3 comprises 15 residues. Germline V lookup: CDR1 LGHNA, CDR2 YNFKEQ. Trimming cost V 1 base and J 1 base; bases outside gene matches: 3. The CDR3 is CASSQGDRPNTEAFF. The CDR3 nucleotides are TGTGCCAGCAGCCAAGGGGACAGACCGAACACTGAAGCTTTCTTT.

The sample holds many counts of this clonotype. The chain carries TRBV19 and TRBJ1-5; 7 nucleotides line up with TRBD1. The germline V gene has CDR1 LNHDA and CDR2 SQIVND (reference sequence). Trimming at V came to 5 bases and at J to 3 bases, leaving 7 bases not matched to a gene. CDR3 length: 15 residues. CDR3 region: CASSPRTGPNQPQHF. The CDR3 DNA sequence: TGTGCCAGTAGTCCAAGGACAGGCCCCAATCAGCCCCAGCATTTT.

This clonotype counts as medium-sized. This chain connects TRBV5-5 to TRBJ2-7; TRBD1 agrees at 9 bases. The trim removed 3 bases at V and 5 bases at J, leaving 3 bases unmatched. This CDR3 has 13 residues. Germline V gene sequence: CDR1 SGHKS, CDR2 YYEKEE (reference sequence). The CDR3 DNA reads TGTGCCAGCAGCTGGGGACAGGGAAACGAGCAGTACTTC. Its translation: CASSWGQGNEQYF.

This clonotype was counted ten times or more. This chain connects TRBV14 to TRBJ2-2; weak D call: TRBD2 (5 bases). Germline V lookup: CDR1 SGHDN, CDR2 FVKESK. V dropped 4 bases and J dropped 6 bases, with 9 bases sitting between them. This CDR3 is built from 13 residues. CDR3 protein: CASSLTTPGELFF. Written as DNA, the CDR3 is TGTGCCAGCAGCCTGACTACCCCCGGGGAGCTGTTTTTT. Together with reference TRBV14 and TRBJ2-2, the CDR3 gives the full variable domain: EAGVTQFPSHSVIEKGQTVTLRCDPISGHDNLYWYRRVMGKEIKFLLHFVKESKQDESGMPNNRFLAERTGGTYSTLKVQPAELEDSGVYFCASSLTTPGELFFGEGSRLTVL.

This rearrangement joins TRBV27 to TRBJ1-1; 8 bases map to TRBD1. This CDR3 region has 18 residues. V shed 0 bases, J shed 2 bases, and the junction held 11 bases outside the gene matches. Germline CDR1 and CDR2: MNHEY and SMNVEV (reference sequence). The CDR3 DNA is TGTGCCAGCAGTTTATCGCCTTTCGACAGGGGTAAAAACACTGAAGCTTTCTTT. This codes for CASSLSPFDRGKNTEAFF.

There are many counts of this clonotype. The rearrangement uses TRBV28 and TRBJ2-2; the D gene is possibly TRBD1 (5 bases). The CDR3 has 17 amino acids. CDR1 is MDHEN, CDR2 SYDVKM, per germline. The V end was cut by 1 base, the J end by 4 bases, with 16 bases between. In DNA form, the CDR3 reads TGTGCCAGCAGTTTATCAAAGGGGTTCGGTCTCACCGGGGAGCTGTTTTTT. Its protein product is CASSLSKGFGLTGELFF. Full variable domain (remainder filled in from reference TRBV28 and TRBJ2-2): DVKVTQSSRYLVKRTGEKVFLECVQDMDHENMFWYRQDPGLGLRLIYFSYDVKMKEKGDIPEGYSVSREKKERFSLILESASTNQTSMYLCASSLSKGFGLTGELFFGEGSRLTVL.

The rearrangement links TRBV18 to TRBJ2-3; 7 bases align to TRBD2. There are 15 residues in the CDR3. From germline, CDR1 is KGHSH and CDR2 LQKENI. J lost 4 bases, V lost 3 bases, and 7 bases had no gene match. The CDR3 spells CASSPRLASSDTQYF. The CDR3 bases are TGTGCCAGCTCACCGAGACTAGCTTCATCAGATACGCAGTATTTT.

This clonotype was seen many times. This CDR3 reads CASNGPFTDTQYF. CDR3 in DNA: TGTGCCAGCAACGGACCTTTCACAGATACGCAGTATTTT. The V call is TRBV2, the J call TRBJ2-3; D is undetermined. The CDR3 runs 13 residues. Trimming took off 7 bases at V and 2 bases at J, with 10 bases between the two ends. Germline V CDR1 and CDR2: SNHLY, FYNNEI.

This clonotype was seen repeatedly, ten times or more. This chain joins TRBV28 and TRBJ2-3; D is unresolved. Trimming cost V 6 bases and J 3 bases, with 16 bases left between them. The CDR3 sequence is 15 residues long. From germline, CDR1 is MDHEN and CDR2 SYDVKM. In nucleotides, the CDR3 is TGTGCCAGCAGAACTTCTGCAGGAAATACAGATACGCAGTATTTT. Translation gives CASRTSAGNTDTQYF. Together with reference TRBV28 and TRBJ2-3, the CDR3 gives the full variable domain: DVKVTQSSRYLVKRTGEKVFLECVQDMDHENMFWYRQDPGLGLRLIYFSYDVKMKEKGDIPEGYSVSREKKERFSLILESASTNQTSMYLCASRTSAGNTDTQYFGPGTRLTVL.

In its sample, this clonotype was seen many times. The V and J genes are TRBV29-1 and TRBJ1-2, with D perhaps matching TRBD1 (5 bases). CDR1 is SQVTM and CDR2 is ANQGSEA in the germline V gene. CDR3 length: 12 amino acids. Trimming left V 4 bases short and J 10 bases short, with 16 bases between. CDR3 sequence: CSVAKTEAFYTF. The DNA for the CDR3 is TGCAGCGTTGCGAAGACAGAAGCTTTCTACACCTTC.

The V and J genes are TRBV27 and TRBJ2-2; D call uncertain. The CDR3 spans 16 residues. The germline V gene has CDR1 MNHEY and CDR2 SMNVEV (reference sequence). V was pared by 6 bases and J by 1 base, with 15 bases between. CDR3 sequence: CASSPLGNLNTGELFF. In nucleotides, the CDR3 is TGTGCCAGCAGCCCCTTAGGTAACCTGAACACCGGGGAGCTGTTTTTT.

This clonotype qualifies as medium-sized. The V and J genes are TRBV2 and TRBJ1-1; D is unclear. The CDR3 length is 14 residues. The V end was cut by 3 bases, the J end by 1 base, with 9 bases between. CDR1 and CDR2 (germline): SNHLY, FYNNEI. Here the CDR3 DNA reads TGTGCCAGCAGTGAGTTAAAGGGGAACACTGAAGCTTTCTTT. Protein product: CASSELKGNTEAFF.

V usage is TRBV7-9 and J usage is TRBJ2-7; no definite D call. The V and J ends lost 5 bases and 2 bases respectively, with 10 bases between them. Germline lookup yields CDR1 SEHNR and CDR2 FQNEAQ (reference sequence). The CDR3 totals 13 residues. Here the CDR3 reads CASSPPNAYEQYF. The CDR3 DNA reads as TGTGCCAGCAGCCCCCCGAATGCCTACGAGCAGTACTTC.

Regarding this clonotype: Compared with germline, one end of the junction differs, possibly owing to a read error. The chain has TRBV7-7 and TRBJ2-3; D uncertain. CDR3 length equals 14 residues. CDR1 and CDR2 (germline): SSHAT, FNYEAQ (reference sequence). The CDR3 here is CASSLSRNTDTQYF. The CDR3 bases are TGTGCTAGCAGCTTATCAAGAAACACAGATACGCAGTATTTT.

This clonotype qualifies as medium-sized. The rearrangement links TRBV5-1 to TRBJ1-1; D unresolved. The ends were cut back, 4 bases at V and 4 bases at J, with 5 bases in the middle. Germline CDR1 is SGHRS and CDR2 is YFSETQ. The CDR3 runs to 11 residues. CDR3 nucleotide sequence: TGCGCCAGCAGCATGGGCACTGAAGCTTTCTTT. Amino acid sequence: CASSMGTEAFF.

This clonotype was found many times. The J gene is TRBJ1-1, the V gene TRBV7-2; a weak D match, TRBD1 (5 bases). Germline lookup yields CDR1 SGHTA and CDR2 FQGNSA. The V end was cut by 1 base, the J end by 4 bases, with 16 bases between. The CDR3 runs 16 residues. CDR3 coding DNA: TGTGCCAGCAGCTTAGAAGCAGGGACGATAACCACTGAAGCTTTCTTT. It codes for CASSLEAGTITTEAFF.

The V gene is TRBV20-1, the J gene TRBJ1-1; unclear D gene. V was shortened by 2 bases and J by 5 bases, with 9 bases between the two germline ends. In germline, CDR1 is DFQATT, CDR2 SNEGSKA (reference sequence). The CDR3 runs 12 residues. The CDR3 DNA reads as TGCAGTGCTAGACAGCCAACAACTGAAGCTTTCTTT. Translation: CSARQPTTEAFF.

This clonotype is categorized as medium-sized. This chain joins TRBV12-3 or TRBV12-4 and TRBJ2-1; TRBD2 agrees at 8 bases. The CDR3 contains 17 residues. With V trimmed by 2 bases and J by 4 bases, 10 bases remained unmatched. CDR3 amino acids: CASSLTSGSRGYNEQFF. The CDR3 DNA reads as TGTGCCAGCAGTTTAACTAGCGGATCCAGGGGTTACAATGAGCAGTTCTTC.

In its sample, this clonotype ranks as medium-sized (0.01 to 0.1%). The chain is built from TRBV29-1 and TRBJ2-1; possibly TRBD1 for D (6 bases). The length of the CDR3 is 15 residues. CDR1 SQVTM and CDR2 ANQGSEA come from the germline V gene. V was shortened by 7 bases and J by 6 bases, with 22 bases between the two germline ends. CDR3 sequence reads: CSARDPNRDGNEQFF. The CDR3 DNA follows: TGCAGCGCAAGAGATCCTAACAGGGACGGCAATGAGCAGTTCTTC.

This clonotype rates as medium-sized. V usage is TRBV12-3 or TRBV12-4 and J usage is TRBJ2-3; TRBD2 is a possible D gene (5 bases). The CDR3 contains 13 residues. Trimming left V 5 bases short and J 6 bases short, with 12 bases between. The CDR3 region has the DNA TGTGCCAGCAGTCCCCGACTACTCGATACGCAGTATTTT. Its translation: CASSPRLLDTQYF.

This clonotype was seen only a few times. V usage is TRBV29-1 and J usage is TRBJ1-2; D may be TRBD1 (5 bases). The CDR3 length is 11 residues. The V gene's germline CDR1 is SQVTM and CDR2 ANQGSEA. CDR3 DNA: TGCGAGGTCAGGGATCGCTATGGCTACACCTTC. As protein: CEVRDRYGYTF.

This sequence joins TRBV11-1 and TRBJ2-5; D gene ambiguous. The CDR3 contains 13 residues. The V end lost 1 base, the J end lost 4 bases, and 7 bases lay between the germline ends. The germline V gene encodes CDR1 SGHAT and CDR2 FQDESV (reference sequence). CDR3: CASSLEQRETQYF. As DNA, the CDR3 is TGTGCCAGCAGCTTAGAACAGCGAGAGACCCAGTACTTC.

This rearrangement joins TRBV3-1 to TRBJ2-3, with 12 nucleotides matching TRBD2. This CDR3 has 15 residues. Germline V lookup: CDR1 LGHDT, CDR2 YNNKEL (reference sequence). V lost 6 bases, J lost 3 bases, and 4 bases stayed unmatched. Here the CDR3 DNA reads TGTGCCAGCAGTTCGACTAGCGGGAGAACAGATACGCAGTATTTT. The encoded protein is CASSSTSGRTDTQYF.

This clonotype was seen repeatedly, ten times or more. The rearrangement uses TRBV7-9 and TRBJ2-5; 9 nucleotides agree with TRBD1. Trimming cost V 6 bases and J 5 bases; bases outside gene matches: 10. CDR3 length: 15 residues. Germline V gives CDR1 SEHNR, CDR2 FQNEAQ (reference sequence). DNA of the CDR3: TGTGCCAGCAGACCCGGGACAGGGTATGGGGAGACCCAGTACTTC. It specifies CASRPGTGYGETQYF.

The V call is TRBV19, the J call TRBJ2-3; D is unresolved. Trimming cost V 6 bases and J 0 bases, with 10 bases left between them. Germline CDR1 is LNHDA and CDR2 is SQIVND (reference sequence). This CDR3 has 14 amino acids. In DNA form, the CDR3 reads TGTGCCAGTAGATACGGCAGGAGCACAGATACGCAGTATTTT. Translated, it gives CASRYGRSTDTQYF.